This T cell receptor beta chain was observed in a study of PD-1 blockade in mismatch repair-deficient tumors. A few pembrolizumab responders had their TCRs sequenced. Between the trimmed V and J ends, which lost 7 bases and 5 bases, there was a span of 6 bases. This CDR3 comprises 10 residues. Germline V gene sequence: CDR1 SQVTM, CDR2 ANQGSEA. The protocol was immunoSEQ multiplex PCR, while the TCRdb copy is restricted to in-frame clones and leaves out a portion. The sample comprises 45,000 to 60,000 clones, around 80% of which are singletons, and around 3.4% rests with the top ten. The starting material was peripheral blood, obtained 4 weeks after starting pembrolizumab. The origin of this receptor is an adult with mismatch repair-deficient cancer. The chain combines TRBV29-1 with TRBJ2-1; D remains unclear. Here the CDR3 reads CSGGNNEQFF. The DNA for the CDR3 is TGCAGCGGCGGAAACAATGAGCAGTTCTTC.